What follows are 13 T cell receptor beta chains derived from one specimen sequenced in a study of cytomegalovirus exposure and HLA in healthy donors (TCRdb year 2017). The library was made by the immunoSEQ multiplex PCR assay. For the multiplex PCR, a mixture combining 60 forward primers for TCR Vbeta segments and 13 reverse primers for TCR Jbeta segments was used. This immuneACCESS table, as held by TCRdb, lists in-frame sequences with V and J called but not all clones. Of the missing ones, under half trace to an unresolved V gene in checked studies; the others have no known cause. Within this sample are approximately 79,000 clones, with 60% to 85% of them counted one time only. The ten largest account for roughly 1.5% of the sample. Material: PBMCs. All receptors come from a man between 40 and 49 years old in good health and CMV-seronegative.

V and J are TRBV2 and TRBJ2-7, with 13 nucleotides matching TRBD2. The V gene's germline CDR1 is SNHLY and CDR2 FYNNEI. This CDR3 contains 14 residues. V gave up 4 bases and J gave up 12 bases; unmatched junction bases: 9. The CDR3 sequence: CASSGTSGSLLRYF. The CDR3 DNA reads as TGTGCCAGCAGTGGGACTAGCGGGAGTTTATTACGGTACTTC.

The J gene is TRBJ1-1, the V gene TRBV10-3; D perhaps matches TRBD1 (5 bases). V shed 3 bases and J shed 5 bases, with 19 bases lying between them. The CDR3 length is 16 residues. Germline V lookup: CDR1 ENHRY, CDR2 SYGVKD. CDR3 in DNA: TGTGCCATCAGTGAAAAAAGCCAGGGAAGGGGAACTGAAGCTTTCTTT. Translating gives CAISEKSQGRGTEAFF.

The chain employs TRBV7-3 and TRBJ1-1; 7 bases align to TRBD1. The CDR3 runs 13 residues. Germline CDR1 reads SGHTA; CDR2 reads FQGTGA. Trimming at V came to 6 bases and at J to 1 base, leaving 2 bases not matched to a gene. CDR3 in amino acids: CASRGQPNTEAFF. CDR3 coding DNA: TGTGCCAGCAGGGGACAGCCGAACACTGAAGCTTTCTTT.

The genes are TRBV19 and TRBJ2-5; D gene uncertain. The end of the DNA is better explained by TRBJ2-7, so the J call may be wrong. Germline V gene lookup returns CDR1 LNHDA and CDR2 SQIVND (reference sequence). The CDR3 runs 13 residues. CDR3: CASSIGGSYEQYF. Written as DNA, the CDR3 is TGTGCCAGTAGTATCGGCGGCTCCTACGAGCAGTACTTC.

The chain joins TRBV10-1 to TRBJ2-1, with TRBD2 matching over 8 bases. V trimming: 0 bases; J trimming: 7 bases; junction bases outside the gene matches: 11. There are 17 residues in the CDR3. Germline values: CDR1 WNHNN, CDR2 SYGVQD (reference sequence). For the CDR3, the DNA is TGCGCCAGCAGTGAGTCACGGCCCGGGAGGGCATGGAATGAGCAGTTCTTC. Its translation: CASSESRPGRAWNEQFF.

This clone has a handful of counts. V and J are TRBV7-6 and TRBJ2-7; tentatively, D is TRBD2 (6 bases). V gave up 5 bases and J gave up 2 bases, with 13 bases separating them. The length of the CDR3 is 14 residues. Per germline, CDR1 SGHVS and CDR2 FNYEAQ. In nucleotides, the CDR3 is TGTGCCAGCAGCCGGGACTCCCCTCCCTACGAGCAGTACTTC. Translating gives CASSRDSPPYEQYF.

The CDR3 DNA sequence: TGTGCCAGCAGTTCCCAGGGGGCAGGGACTAATGAAAAACTGTTTTTT. This sequence encodes CASSSQGAGTNEKLFF. The genes are TRBV6-5 and TRBJ1-4; 8 bases are shared with TRBD1. Germline assignment: CDR1 MNHEY and CDR2 SVGAGI. After removal of 4 bases from V and 2 bases from J, the junction contained 6 bases not matched to a gene. CDR3 length equals 16 residues.

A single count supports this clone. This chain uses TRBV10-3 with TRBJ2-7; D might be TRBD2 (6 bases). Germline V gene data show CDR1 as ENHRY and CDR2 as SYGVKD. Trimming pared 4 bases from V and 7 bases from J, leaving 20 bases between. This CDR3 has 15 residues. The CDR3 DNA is TGTGCCATCAGTGCAAGGCGGGACCGGGAGCTGGAGCAGTACTTC. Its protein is CAISARRDRELEQYF.

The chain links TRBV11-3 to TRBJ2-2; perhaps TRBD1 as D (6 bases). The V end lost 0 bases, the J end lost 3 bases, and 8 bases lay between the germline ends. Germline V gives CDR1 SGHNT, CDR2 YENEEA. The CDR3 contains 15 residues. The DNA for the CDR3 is TGTGCCAGCAGCTTAGACAGGGGTGACACCGGGGAGCTGTTTTTT. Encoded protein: CASSLDRGDTGELFF.

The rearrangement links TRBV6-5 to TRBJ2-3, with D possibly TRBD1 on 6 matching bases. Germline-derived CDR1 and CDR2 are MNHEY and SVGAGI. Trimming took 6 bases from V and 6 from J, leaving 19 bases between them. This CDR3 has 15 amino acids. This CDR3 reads CASSRGRDGGDTQYF. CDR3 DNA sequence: TGTGCCAGCAGCCGGGGACGGGATGGGGGCGATACGCAGTATTTT.

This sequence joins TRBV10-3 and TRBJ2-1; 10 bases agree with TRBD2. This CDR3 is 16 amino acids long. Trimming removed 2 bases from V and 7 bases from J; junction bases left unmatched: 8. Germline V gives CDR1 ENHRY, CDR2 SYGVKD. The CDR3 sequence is CAISEGLAGVRNEQFF. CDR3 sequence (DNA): TGTGCCATCAGTGAGGGTCTAGCGGGAGTTAGAAATGAGCAGTTCTTC.

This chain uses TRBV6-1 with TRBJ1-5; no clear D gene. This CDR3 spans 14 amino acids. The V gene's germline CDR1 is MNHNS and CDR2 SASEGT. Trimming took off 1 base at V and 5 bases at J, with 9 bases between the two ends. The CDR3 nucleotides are TGTGCCAGCAGTGAAGTAGGAGGATATCAGCCCCAGCATTTT. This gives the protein CASSEVGGYQPQHF.

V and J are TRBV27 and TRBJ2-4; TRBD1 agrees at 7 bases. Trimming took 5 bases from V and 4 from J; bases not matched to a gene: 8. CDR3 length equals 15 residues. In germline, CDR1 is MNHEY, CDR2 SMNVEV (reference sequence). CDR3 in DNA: TGTGCCAGCAGTACCCGGGACAGCAATAAAAACATTCAGTACTTC. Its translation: CASSTRDSNKNIQYF.